A selection of T cell receptor beta chains follows, all from one sample in a study of blood T cell repertoires in COVID-19. Clones were read by immunoSEQ multiplex PCR, and TCRdb kept only the in-frame ones, dropping some. The top ten hold 1.5% to 2.5% of the sample, which has roughly 91,000 clones, over 80% seen once. The sequenced material came from peripheral blood. The origin of the receptors is an older man with active or convalescent COVID-19. CDR3s include the opening cysteine and the closing phenylalanine or tryptophan. Fields, in order: J gene, CDR3 length, clone size, V gene, D gene, CDR3 DNA, CDR3 protein. The D gene is left open where the match is weak. Clone size is stated in some rows and not others, as once, few, many or a class when expanded.

j_gene: TRBJ1-5
len: 15
abundance: .
v_gene: TRBV2
d_gene: TRBD1
CDR3nt: TGTGCCAGCAGCCCCGACAGGGGGCGGAATCAGCCCCAGCATTTT
CDR3aa: CASSPDRGRNQPQHF

j_gene: TRBJ2-1
len: 15
abundance: .
v_gene: TRBV5-1
d_gene: TRBD2
CDR3nt: TGCGCCAGCAGTTCGGGACTAGCGGGGGGCGGTGAGCAGTTCTTC
CDR3aa: CASSSGLAGGGEQFF

j_gene: TRBJ1-2
len: 16
abundance: .
v_gene: TRBV6-5
d_gene: .
CDR3nt: TGTGCCAGCAGTTACTCGGGCTTAACCTTTAACTATGGCTACACCTTC
CDR3aa: CASSYSGLTFNYGYTF

j_gene: TRBJ2-1
len: 11
abundance: .
v_gene: TRBV7-9
d_gene: .
CDR3nt: TGTGCCAGCAGCCAGGAGGATGAGCAGTTCTTC
CDR3aa: CASSQEDEQFF

j_gene: TRBJ2-5
len: 12
abundance: .
v_gene: TRBV19
d_gene: .
CDR3nt: TGTGCCAGTGGGGAGCATCAAGAGACCCAGTACTTC
CDR3aa: CASGEHQETQYF

j_gene: TRBJ1-2
len: 13
abundance: .
v_gene: TRBV27
d_gene: .
CDR3nt: TGTGCCAGCAGTTTTAGCAGGGGCGATGGCTACACCTTC
CDR3aa: CASSFSRGDGYTF

j_gene: TRBJ1-2
len: 12
abundance: .
v_gene: TRBV24-1
d_gene: .
CDR3nt: TGTGCCACCAGTGAAGGGAGCTATGGCTACACCTTC
CDR3aa: CATSEGSYGYTF

j_gene: TRBJ2-2
len: 15
abundance: .
v_gene: TRBV3-1/TRBV3-2
d_gene: .
CDR3nt: TGTGCCAGCAGATTGGGGGGTGTGAACACCGGGGAGCTGTTTTTT
CDR3aa: CASRLGGVNTGELFF

j_gene: TRBJ2-7
len: 15
abundance: .
v_gene: TRBV5-1
d_gene: .
CDR3nt: TGCGCCAGCAGCTTGGGGGGCAGGTCCTCCTACGAGCAGTACTTC
CDR3aa: CASSLGGRSSYEQYF

j_gene: TRBJ2-2
len: 17
abundance: .
v_gene: TRBV7-9
d_gene: TRBD2
CDR3nt: TGTGCCAGCAGCTCGACTGGACTAGCGGCGAACACCGGGGAGCTGTTTTTT
CDR3aa: CASSSTGLAANTGELFF

j_gene: TRBJ2-3
len: 14
abundance: .
v_gene: TRBV6-5
d_gene: TRBD1
CDR3nt: TGTGCCAGCAAAGGGGGCGAGCCGCCAGATACGCAGTATTTT
CDR3aa: CASKGGEPPDTQYF

j_gene: TRBJ2-3
len: 16
abundance: .
v_gene: TRBV5-4
d_gene: TRBD2
CDR3nt: TGTGCCAGCAGCTTTGGAGGGGCGGGGGGACCAGATACGCAGTATTTT
CDR3aa: CASSFGGAGGPDTQYF

j_gene: TRBJ2-5
len: 16
abundance: .
v_gene: TRBV18
d_gene: .
CDR3nt: TGTGCCAGCTCGCCCGCGCGGGGACAGAGCCAAGAGACCCAGTACTTC
CDR3aa: CASSPARGQSQETQYF

j_gene: TRBJ1-4
len: 17
abundance: .
v_gene: TRBV5-6
d_gene: .
CDR3nt: TGTGCCAGCAGCTTGGGCGGGGACTATAACTTTGATGAAAAACTGTTTTTT
CDR3aa: CASSLGGDYNFDEKLFF

j_gene: TRBJ1-2
len: 12
abundance: few
v_gene: TRBV27
d_gene: .
CDR3nt: TGTGCCAGCAGTTTCAGGGGCTATGGCTACACCTTC
CDR3aa: CASSFRGYGYTF

j_gene: TRBJ1-5
len: 15
abundance: .
v_gene: TRBV7-2
d_gene: TRBD1
CDR3nt: TGTGCCAGCAGCTTAATGACAGGGAACAATCAGCCCCAGCATTTT
CDR3aa: CASSLMTGNNQPQHF

j_gene: TRBJ1-1
len: 13
abundance: .
v_gene: TRBV30
d_gene: .
CDR3nt: TGTGCCTGGAGGGGAGGGTTGTTCACTGAAGCTTTCTTT
CDR3aa: CAWRGGLFTEAFF

j_gene: TRBJ2-5
len: 12
abundance: once
v_gene: TRBV7-9
d_gene: .
CDR3nt: TGTGCCAGCAGCCAACGGGCAGCGGACCAGTACTTC
CDR3aa: CASSQRAADQYF

j_gene: TRBJ2-7
len: 16
abundance: .
v_gene: TRBV5-1
d_gene: .
CDR3nt: TGCGCCAGCAGCTTAGGGGGAGGGACACGAGGTGAGGAGCAGTACTTC
CDR3aa: CASSLGGGTRGEEQYF

j_gene: TRBJ1-1
len: 15
abundance: .
v_gene: TRBV19
d_gene: .
CDR3nt: TGTGCCAGTAGCGGCCGCAGGGGCGCCGGGGCTGAAGCTTTCTTT
CDR3aa: CASSGRRGAGAEAFF

j_gene: TRBJ1-4
len: 12
abundance: .
v_gene: TRBV6-5
d_gene: TRBD1
CDR3nt: TGTGCCACCCGGGACAGGGGTGAAAAACTGTTTTTT
CDR3aa: CATRDRGEKLFF

j_gene: TRBJ1-2
len: 16
abundance: .
v_gene: TRBV9
d_gene: .
CDR3nt: TGTGCCAGCAGCGTAGATCGGAGGCCCCGAGAGGGTGGCTACACCTTC
CDR3aa: CASSVDRRPREGGYTF

j_gene: TRBJ1-2
len: 15
abundance: .
v_gene: TRBV19
d_gene: .
CDR3nt: TGTGCCAGTAGTATAGCTGGCGGGACCCCATATGGCTACACCTTC
CDR3aa: CASSIAGGTPYGYTF

j_gene: TRBJ1-1
len: 15
abundance: .
v_gene: TRBV5-6
d_gene: .
CDR3nt: TGTGCCAGCAGCTACAATCCGACAGTAAACACTGAAGCTTTCTTT
CDR3aa: CASSYNPTVNTEAFF

j_gene: TRBJ2-1
len: 15
abundance: .
v_gene: TRBV5-1
d_gene: TRBD2
CDR3nt: TGCGCCAGCAGTCTTACGACTAGCGGGGGACCCGAGCAGTTCTTC
CDR3aa: CASSLTTSGGPEQFF

j_gene: TRBJ1-1
len: 13
abundance: .
v_gene: TRBV24-1
d_gene: .
CDR3nt: TGTGCCACCAGTGATTTGCCGAGGGATTCGCTTTTCTTT
CDR3aa: CATSDLPRDSLFF

j_gene: TRBJ2-1
len: 15
abundance: .
v_gene: TRBV7-8
d_gene: TRBD2
CDR3nt: TGTGCCAGCAGACCAACGGGGGGATCCTACAATGAGCAGTTCTTC
CDR3aa: CASRPTGGSYNEQFF

j_gene: TRBJ2-7
len: 14
abundance: once
v_gene: TRBV11-2
d_gene: TRBD1
CDR3nt: TGTGCCAGCAGCTCGGGACAGGGGGCCTACGAGCAGTACTTC
CDR3aa: CASSSGQGAYEQYF

j_gene: TRBJ2-1
len: 17
abundance: .
v_gene: TRBV7-2
d_gene: TRBD2
CDR3nt: TGTGCCAGCAGCGACCCGCATGGGCGGGGGGGCCCCAATGAGCAGTTCTTC
CDR3aa: CASSDPHGRGGPNEQFF

j_gene: TRBJ1-2
len: 13
abundance: .
v_gene: TRBV6-5
d_gene: TRBD1
CDR3nt: TGTGCCAGTGGGACAGGGGATGGCTATGGCTACACCTTC
CDR3aa: CASGTGDGYGYTF

j_gene: TRBJ1-4
len: 13
abundance: .
v_gene: TRBV3-1/TRBV3-2
d_gene: .
CDR3nt: TGTGCCAGCAGCGCCTCACGTCGGGAAAAACTGTTTTTT
CDR3aa: CASSASRREKLFF

j_gene: TRBJ1-2
len: 14
abundance: .
v_gene: TRBV19
d_gene: TRBD1
CDR3nt: TGTGCCAGTAGGACCGGGACAGGGGAGTATGGCTACACCTTC
CDR3aa: CASRTGTGEYGYTF

j_gene: TRBJ2-3
len: 16
abundance: .
v_gene: TRBV2
d_gene: TRBD2
CDR3nt: TGTGCCAGCAGAGCTGGACTAGCGGGTGCTACAGATACGCAGTATTTT
CDR3aa: CASRAGLAGATDTQYF

j_gene: TRBJ1-4
len: 16
abundance: .
v_gene: TRBV7-8
d_gene: TRBD1
CDR3nt: TGTGCCAGCAGCTCACTGGTGGGACAGGGGCACGAAAAACTGTTTTTT
CDR3aa: CASSSLVGQGHEKLFF

j_gene: TRBJ1-6
len: 15
abundance: once
v_gene: TRBV30
d_gene: .
CDR3nt: TGTGCCAGTACAACCCAGGGAAGTAGAAATTCACCCCTCCACTTT
CDR3aa: CASTTQGSRNSPLHF

j_gene: TRBJ1-1
len: 14
abundance: .
v_gene: TRBV28
d_gene: .
CDR3nt: TGTGCCAGCCGAGGACAGTCCATGACCACTGAAGCTTTCTTT
CDR3aa: CASRGQSMTTEAFF

j_gene: TRBJ1-2
len: 15
abundance: .
v_gene: TRBV28
d_gene: TRBD1
CDR3nt: TGTGCCAGCAGTTGGAATTTCGGGACAGGGGGCGGCTACACCTTC
CDR3aa: CASSWNFGTGGGYTF

j_gene: TRBJ2-7
len: 15
abundance: .
v_gene: TRBV6-9
d_gene: TRBD1
CDR3nt: TGTGCCAGCAGTTATTCGGGCAGGGGGCCCTACGAGCAGTACTTC
CDR3aa: CASSYSGRGPYEQYF

j_gene: TRBJ2-6
len: 15
abundance: .
v_gene: TRBV19
d_gene: .
CDR3nt: TGTGCCAGTACCCCCTCGGTGGCTGGGGCCAACGTCCTGACTTTC
CDR3aa: CASTPSVAGANVLTF

j_gene: TRBJ1-2
len: 13
abundance: .
v_gene: TRBV6-6
d_gene: TRBD1
CDR3nt: TGTGCCAGCAGTCGGGGGACAGGGTATGGCTACACCTTC
CDR3aa: CASSRGTGYGYTF

j_gene: TRBJ1-1
len: 14
abundance: .
v_gene: TRBV6-5
d_gene: .
CDR3nt: TGTGCCAGCAGACCGGGAGAGAAGAACACTGAAGCTTTCTTT
CDR3aa: CASRPGEKNTEAFF

j_gene: TRBJ1-2
len: 14
abundance: .
v_gene: TRBV27
d_gene: .
CDR3nt: TGTGCCAGCAGTTATCAGAGGGGAGGGTATGGCTACACCTTC
CDR3aa: CASSYQRGGYGYTF

j_gene: TRBJ2-3
len: 13
abundance: .
v_gene: TRBV20-1
d_gene: .
CDR3nt: TGCAGTGCTAGTGATCCCCACACAGATACGCAGTATTTT
CDR3aa: CSASDPHTDTQYF

j_gene: TRBJ2-1
len: 13
abundance: .
v_gene: TRBV18
d_gene: TRBD1
CDR3nt: TGTGCCAGCTCACGGGACAGGGGTATTGAGCAGTTCTTC
CDR3aa: CASSRDRGIEQFF

j_gene: TRBJ1-1
len: 15
abundance: .
v_gene: TRBV28
d_gene: TRBD1
CDR3nt: TGTGCCAGCAGGCCCGACAGGGTCATGAACACTGAAGCTTTCTTT
CDR3aa: CASRPDRVMNTEAFF

j_gene: TRBJ2-2
len: 15
abundance: .
v_gene: TRBV9
d_gene: TRBD1
CDR3nt: TGTGCCAGCAGCGTTGACAGGGCGGGCGTTGGGGAGCTGTTTTTT
CDR3aa: CASSVDRAGVGELFF

j_gene: TRBJ1-4
len: 16
abundance: once
v_gene: TRBV25-1
d_gene: TRBD1
CDR3nt: TGTGCCAGCAGTGAATTGAAGGGCAGGGGGAACGAAAAACTGTTTTTT
CDR3aa: CASSELKGRGNEKLFF

j_gene: TRBJ2-3
len: 15
abundance: .
v_gene: TRBV18
d_gene: TRBD2
CDR3nt: TGTGCCAGCTCACCGACTAGCGGGGCGGCAGATACGCAGTATTTT
CDR3aa: CASSPTSGAADTQYF

j_gene: TRBJ1-2
len: 14
abundance: few
v_gene: TRBV28
d_gene: .
CDR3nt: TGTGCCAGCAGTTTACCTCGGGGGACGGATGGCTACACCTTC
CDR3aa: CASSLPRGTDGYTF

j_gene: TRBJ1-2
len: 14
abundance: .
v_gene: TRBV28
d_gene: .
CDR3nt: TGTGCCAGCAGTTTGAGGCATTTTAACTATGGCTACACCTTC
CDR3aa: CASSLRHFNYGYTF

j_gene: TRBJ2-5
len: 12
abundance: .
v_gene: TRBV29-1
d_gene: .
CDR3nt: TGCAGCGCCTATACAGGGACAGAGACCCAGTACTTC
CDR3aa: CSAYTGTETQYF

j_gene: TRBJ2-3
len: 17
abundance: .
v_gene: TRBV3-1/TRBV3-2
d_gene: TRBD2
CDR3nt: TGTGCCAGCAGCCTAAGACTAGCGGGGGTACACACAGATACGCAGTATTTT
CDR3aa: CASSLRLAGVHTDTQYF

j_gene: TRBJ2-5
len: 12
abundance: .
v_gene: TRBV2
d_gene: .
CDR3nt: TGTGCCAGCAAGGACATTCGAGAGACCCAGTACTTC
CDR3aa: CASKDIRETQYF